Below are 18 T cell receptor beta chains sequenced from a single sample in a study of cytomegalovirus exposure and HLA in healthy donors. Primers: 60 Vbeta forward and 13 Jbeta reverse. This table comes from immunoSEQ multiplex PCR, and its TCRdb copy is limited to in-frame clones, with some not included. The table shows over 150,000 clones, with roughly four fifths occurring only once. Sequences were obtained from PBMCs. These receptors were collected from a man aged 50 to 60 in good health and CMV-seropositive.

The rearrangement links TRBV5-8 to TRBJ2-7; 7 bases agree with TRBD1. The germline gives CDR1 SGHTS, CDR2 YDEGEE. CDR3 size: 13 residues. J gave up 7 bases and V 5 bases, and 9 bases lay outside the gene matches. The CDR3 nucleotides read TGTGCCAGCAGTAGAGACAGGGTAGGGGAGCAGTACTTC. Translation gives CASSRDRVGEQYF.

The CDR3 DNA reads as TGTGCCATCAGTGACGTATCGTCTAGCGGGAACTATGAGCAGTTCTTC. Translation gives CAISDVSSSGNYEQFF. This chain connects TRBV10-3 to TRBJ2-1; 9 bases agree with TRBD2. V dropped 3 bases and J dropped 8; count of bases not matched to a gene: 11. Germline lookup yields CDR1 ENHRY and CDR2 SYGVKD. The CDR3 covers 16 residues.

V is TRBV7-2 and J is TRBJ2-3; D is undetermined. The CDR3 consists of 12 residues. Deletions cut 5 bases from V and 0 bases from J, with 3 bases between. The germline V gene has CDR1 SGHTA and CDR2 FQGNSA. The CDR3 region is CASSQSTDTQYF. CDR3 bases: TGTGCCAGCAGCCAAAGCACAGATACGCAGTATTTT.

This clone was detected once. This rearrangement joins TRBV19 to TRBJ1-5; TRBD1 matches 7 bases. Germline CDR1 LNHDA, CDR2 SQIVND (reference sequence). The CDR3 spans 12 residues. Losses at the gene ends were 7 bases for V and 5 bases for J; bases not matched to a gene: 2. CDR3 protein: CASTTGDQPQHF. The CDR3, as DNA: TGTGCCAGTACCACAGGGGATCAGCCCCAGCATTTT.

This clone was seen a single time. A junction end diverges from the germline sequence, so it may reflect a read error. The CDR3 bases are TGTGCTAGCAGCGCCGGACAGTTATACTCTGGAAACACCATATATTTT. Translating gives CASSAGQLYSGNTIYF. The chain combines TRBV7-7 with TRBJ1-3, with a possible D match to TRBD1 (6 bases). Germline lookup yields CDR1 SSHAT and CDR2 FNYEAQ (reference sequence). This CDR3 has 16 residues.

The rearrangement uses TRBV7-2 and TRBJ1-4; a possible D gene is TRBD1 (6 bases). CDR1 is SGHTA, CDR2 FQGNSA, per germline. V dropped 5 bases and J dropped 2 bases, with 12 bases sitting between them. The CDR3 is 15 amino acids. CDR3 DNA sequence: TGTGCCAGCAGCACTAAGGGGGGGACTAATGAAAAACTGTTTTTT. This encodes CASSTKGGTNEKLFF. Full variable domain (missing parts from reference TRBV7-2 and TRBJ1-4): GAGVSQSPSNKVTEKGKDVELRCDPISGHTALYWYRQSLGQGLEFLIYFQGNSAPDKSGLPSDRFSAERTGGSVSTLTIQRTQQEDSAVYLCASSTKGGTNEKLFFGSGTQLSVL.

V and J are TRBV5-5 and TRBJ2-6; 8 nucleotides agree with TRBD2. Germline-derived CDR1 and CDR2 are SGHKS and YYEKEE (reference sequence). This CDR3 spans 17 amino acids. Trimming took 4 bases from V and 2 from J; bases not matched to a gene: 8. This chain's CDR3 is CASSPKVAGTGANVLTF. Here the CDR3 DNA reads TGTGCCAGCAGCCCGAAAGTAGCGGGAACTGGGGCCAACGTCCTGACTTTC.

On this clone: At one boundary the junction diverges from the germline segment, which might be a read error. This chain uses TRBV2 with TRBJ1-3; tentatively, D is TRBD1 (5 bases). This CDR3 region has 15 residues. Germline-derived CDR1 and CDR2 are SNHLY and FYNNEI. This CDR3 is CASSEEGPGGSTIYF. For the CDR3, the DNA is TGTGCCAGCAGTGAAGAGGGGCCGGGAGGAAGCACCATATATTTT. The whole variable domain, filled in from reference TRBV2 and TRBJ1-3, reads EPEVTQTPSHQVTQMGQEVILRCVPISNHLYFYWYRQILGQKVEFLVSFYNNEISEKSEIFDDQFSVERPDGSNFTLKIRSTKLEDSAMYFCASSEEGPGGSTIYFGEGSWLTVV.

V gene TRBV28 combines with J gene TRBJ2-7; TRBD1 matches at 9 bases. Trimming removed 2 bases from V and 5 bases from J; junction bases left unmatched: 4. This CDR3 has 14 amino acids. Looked up from germline, CDR1 is MDHEN and CDR2 is SYDVKM. The CDR3 bases are TGTGCCAGCAGTTTAATAACAGGGGGCCACGAGCAGTACTTC. It specifies CASSLITGGHEQYF.

This clone came up a few times. This chain connects TRBV6-5 to TRBJ2-5; D perhaps matches TRBD1 (5 bases). The end of the DNA aligns better with TRBJ2-7, so the J call may be wrong. There are 13 residues in the CDR3. In germline, CDR1 is MNHEY, CDR2 SVGAGI. The CDR3 sequence is CASSYSAGYEQYF. CDR3 nucleotide sequence: TGTGCCAGCAGTTACTCCGCAGGGTACGAGCAGTACTTC.

The chain recombines TRBV7-2 with TRBJ1-1; D perhaps matches TRBD1 (5 bases). CDR3 length: 15 amino acids. Per germline, CDR1 SGHTA and CDR2 FQGNSA. V was pared by 5 bases and J by 1 base, with 14 bases between. The CDR3 coding sequence is TGTGCCAGCAGCCAACGGAGACAGACGAACACTGAAGCTTTCTTT. This sequence encodes CASSQRRQTNTEAFF.

Comment on this clone: The sample holds other DNA sequences that translate to the same CDR3. The gene calls are TRBV6-6 and TRBJ2-3; D may be TRBD1 (6 bases). The CDR3 is made up of 15 amino acids. V was pared by 6 bases and J by 3 bases, with 16 bases between. Germline V gene lookup returns CDR1 MNHNY and CDR2 SVGAGI (reference sequence). The CDR3 is CASSPGQYSTDTQYF. The CDR3 region has the DNA TGTGCCAGCAGCCCTGGACAGTATTCGACAGATACGCAGTATTTT.

V gene TRBV5-1 combines with J gene TRBJ2-5; D is perhaps TRBD1 (6 bases). CDR3 size: 14 residues. Germline-derived CDR1 and CDR2 are SGHRS and YFSETQ. Trimming stripped 0 bases from V and 1 base from J, with 7 bases between. Here the CDR3 DNA reads TGCGCCAGCAGCTTGGACAGGGCCCAAGAGACCCAGTACTTC. Translation gives CASSLDRAQETQYF.

The chain has TRBV5-8 and TRBJ2-1, with D unclear. Deletions cut 6 bases from V and 1 base from J, with 14 bases between. The germline gives CDR1 SGHTS, CDR2 YDEGEE. This CDR3 spans 15 amino acids. As DNA, the CDR3 is TGTGCCAGCAATACGGCCTCTAGGTCCTACAATGAGCAGTTCTTC. Translation gives CASNTASRSYNEQFF.

The table lists this clone with a few counts. The rearrangement links TRBV6-1 to TRBJ2-5, with 9 bases matching TRBD2. V trimming: 1 base; J trimming: 4 bases; junction bases outside the gene matches: 7. The CDR3 totals 16 residues. Germline CDR1 and CDR2: MNHNS and SASEGT. In DNA, the CDR3 is TGTGCCAGCAGTGAAGGAGTAGCGGGAGAACTAGAGACCCAGTACTTC. Encoded protein: CASSEGVAGELETQYF.

In this sample, this clone turned up a few times. The V gene is TRBV6-5, the J gene TRBJ2-1; D is unresolved. The CDR3 consists of 13 residues. V dropped 9 bases and J dropped 6 bases, with 15 bases sitting between them. Germline V gene data show CDR1 as MNHEY and CDR2 as SVGAGI. This CDR3 reads CASSGFSGNEQFF. The CDR3 nucleotides are TGTGCCAGTAGTGGGTTTTCGGGCAATGAGCAGTTCTTC.

This chain links TRBV5-4 with TRBJ2-7; the match to TRBD1 covers 7 bases. V shed 0 bases, J shed 3 bases, and the junction held 3 bases outside the gene matches. This CDR3 region has 14 residues. Germline V gene data show CDR1 as SGHNT and CDR2 as YYREEE (reference sequence). The CDR3 loop reads CASSLGQGDYEQYF. CDR3 DNA: TGTGCCAGCAGCTTGGGACAGGGAGACTACGAGCAGTACTTC. The entire variable domain, with the rest obtained from reference TRBV5-4 and TRBJ2-7, is as follows: ETGVTQSPTHLIKTRGQQVTLRCSSQSGHNTVSWYQQALGQGPQFIFQYYREEENGRGNFPPRFSGLQFPNYSSELNVNALELDDSALYLCASSLGQGDYEQYFGPGTRLTVT.

This clone was recorded only once. V gene TRBV28 combines with J gene TRBJ2-7, with 11 bases lining up with TRBD2. The V gene's germline CDR1 is MDHEN and CDR2 SYDVKM. The CDR3 is 15 residues long. V shed 6 bases and J 2 bases; nucleotides not matched to a gene: 6. DNA of the CDR3: TGTGCCAGCAGCCTACTAGCGGGAGCTGCCTACGAGCAGTACTTC. Residues: CASSLLAGAAYEQYF.